The 20 T cell receptor beta chains presented below share a single source sample, sequenced in a study of shared clonotypes between healthy human individuals. The protocol was immunoSEQ multiplex PCR, while the TCRdb copy is restricted to in-frame clones and leaves out a portion. The sample holds some 580,000 clones, about 96% seen once. The sample comprised naive CD4+ T cells sorted from blood. The sample's subset: CD45RA+ positively selected. The receptors were gathered from a woman in her twenties or thirties in good health.

The chain uses TRBV28 and TRBJ2-5; TRBD1 matches 7 bases. In germline, CDR1 is MDHEN, CDR2 SYDVKM. The CDR3 runs to 16 residues. The ends lost 4 bases at V and 3 bases at J; junction bases unmatched: 11. CDR3 coding DNA: TGTGCCAGCAGTTGGAACCAGGGGGTCGGGAAAGAGACCCAGTACTTC. It encodes CASSWNQGVGKETQYF.

The CDR3 bases are TGCGCCAGCAGCTTGGAAGTGGGGGAGCAGTACTTC. Protein sequence: CASSLEVGEQYF. The chain recombines TRBV5-1 with TRBJ2-7; D remains unclear. Looked up from germline, CDR1 is SGHRS and CDR2 is YFSETQ. With 0 bases removed from V and 7 bases from J, the gap between germline ends came to 8 bases. The CDR3 has 12 amino acids.

This rearrangement joins TRBV2 to TRBJ1-6; 7 positions agree with TRBD1. After removal of 3 bases from V and 7 bases from J, the junction contained 6 bases not matched to a gene. The germline V gene encodes CDR1 SNHLY and CDR2 FYNNEI. There are 15 residues in the CDR3. The CDR3 loop reads CASSDLGTANSPLHF. Here the CDR3 DNA reads TGTGCCAGCAGTGATTTAGGGACAGCCAATTCACCCCTCCACTTT.

The chain joins TRBV11-1 to TRBJ2-7, with 7 bases fitting TRBD2. V trimming: 8 bases; J trimming: 0 bases; junction bases outside the gene matches: 7. CDR3 length equals 14 residues. Per germline, CDR1 SGHAT and CDR2 FQDESV (reference sequence). The CDR3 nucleotides are TGTGCCAGCGGATATCAGCGGGACTCCTACGAGCAGTACTTC. Translating gives CASGYQRDSYEQYF. Drawing the rest from reference TRBV11-1 and TRBJ2-7, the complete variable domain is EAEVAQSPRYKITEKSQAVAFWCDPISGHATLYWYRQILGQGPELLVQFQDESVVDDSQLPKDRFSAERLKGVDSTLKIQPAELGDSAMYLCASGYQRDSYEQYFGPGTRLTVT.

This chain connects TRBV6-5 to TRBJ1-1; no reliable D call. The CDR3 length is 13 residues. Trimming took off 6 bases at V and 0 bases at J, with 8 bases between the two ends. CDR1 and CDR2 from the germline V gene are MNHEY and SVGAGI. CDR3 loop: CASSFAVNTEAFF. CDR3 sequence (DNA): TGTGCCAGCAGCTTCGCAGTGAACACTGAAGCTTTCTTT.

This chain connects TRBV11-2 to TRBJ2-5, with D hard to call. Germline CDR1 reads SGHAT; CDR2 reads FQNNGV. The CDR3 totals 12 residues. V lost 4 bases and J 5 bases, leaving 8 bases between the germline ends. The chain's CDR3 is CASSYRKETQYF. CDR3 in DNA: TGTGCCAGCAGCTACCGGAAGGAGACCCAGTACTTC.

The chain joins TRBV11-2 to TRBJ1-5; D ambiguous. Trimming cost V 0 bases and J 3 bases, with 6 bases left between them. The CDR3 is 14 amino acids. Germline CDR1 and CDR2: SGHAT and FQNNGV. The CDR3 DNA is TGTGCCAGCAGCTTAGAAGGGCTCAATCAGCCCCAGCATTTT. It translates to CASSLEGLNQPQHF.

Written as DNA, the CDR3 is TGCGCCAGCAGCCTGGAGGCAGGGGGAGCCAAAAACATTCAGTACTTC. Amino acids: CASSLEAGGAKNIQYF. The chain recombines TRBV5-1 with TRBJ2-4, with 7 positions matching TRBD1. This CDR3 is 16 amino acids long. The V segment lost 4 bases and the J segment 0 bases; nucleotides outside the gene matches: 7. In germline, CDR1 is SGHRS, CDR2 YFSETQ.

This clone was seen only once. The chain is built from TRBV28 and TRBJ2-1, with TRBD1 matching 7 bases. This CDR3 is 14 amino acids long. Germline V gene sequence: CDR1 MDHEN, CDR2 SYDVKM. With V trimmed by 4 bases and J by 7 bases, 7 bases remained unmatched. The CDR3 DNA follows: TGTGCCAGCAGTTCAGCAGGGGGTCGGAATGAGCAGTTCTTC. Its protein is CASSSAGGRNEQFF.

This chain uses TRBV6-1 with TRBJ2-7; 8 bases are shared with TRBD2. CDR1 and CDR2 (germline): MNHNS, SASEGT. The V and J ends lost 4 bases and 6 bases, in that order; junction bases with no gene match: 11. This CDR3 has 15 residues. The CDR3 bases are TGTGCCAGCAGTGGTCCAGCGGGAGATAAGGGCGAGCAGTACTTC. It translates to CASSGPAGDKGEQYF.

This clone has a single count. The V call is TRBV28, the J call TRBJ1-5; D possibly corresponds to TRBD1 (5 bases). This CDR3 has 13 amino acids. Germline CDR1 MDHEN, CDR2 SYDVKM. V dropped 7 bases and J dropped 6 bases, with 13 bases sitting between them. In DNA, the CDR3 is TGTGCCAGCACCCAGGTGGGGACTCAGCCCCAGCATTTT. As protein: CASTQVGTQPQHF.

This CDR3 is CASSQVFGATETQYF. The CDR3 DNA follows: TGCGCCAGCAGCCAAGTGTTCGGAGCTACGGAGACCCAGTACTTC. The V call is TRBV4-1, the J call TRBJ2-5; D remains ambiguous. V lost 1 base to trimming and J lost 5 bases, with 14 bases between them. CDR3 length: 15 residues. Germline CDR1 and CDR2: MGHRA and YSYEKL.

This sequence joins TRBV19 and TRBJ1-1; no firm D call. CDR1 LNHDA and CDR2 SQIVND come from the germline V gene (reference sequence). The CDR3 extends over 15 amino acids. Trimming took 1 base from V and 3 from J, leaving 12 bases between them. In DNA form, the CDR3 reads TGTGCCAGTAGTATAGCCCCCTGGAGAGACACTGAAGCTTTCTTT. This encodes CASSIAPWRDTEAFF.

The chain couples TRBV5-1 to TRBJ2-1; D is unclear. This CDR3 spans 13 amino acids. The V and J ends lost 0 bases and 4 bases respectively, with 5 bases between them. Germline V gives CDR1 SGHRS, CDR2 YFSETQ. CDR3 sequence: CASSLVGYNEQFF. DNA of the CDR3: TGCGCCAGCAGCTTGGTCGGATACAATGAGCAGTTCTTC.

The gene calls are TRBV28 and TRBJ1-2; tentative D call: TRBD1 (5 bases). Germline CDR1 MDHEN, CDR2 SYDVKM. Trimming shortened V by 6 bases and J by 11 bases, and 16 bases separated the two germline ends. The CDR3 covers 12 residues. The DNA for the CDR3 is TGTGCCAGCAGGAAACAGACAGTGCCGTACACCTTC. Residues: CASRKQTVPYTF.

The V call is TRBV7-3, the J call TRBJ2-3; TRBD2 agrees at 12 bases. V trimming: 5 bases; J trimming: 3 bases; junction bases outside the gene matches: 6. The germline V gene has CDR1 SGHTA and CDR2 FQGTGA. The CDR3 loop spans 16 amino acids. CDR3 in DNA: TGTGCCAGCAGCCCGCTAGCGGGAGGGCCTACAGATACGCAGTATTTT. As protein: CASSPLAGGPTDTQYF.

The chain employs TRBV28 and TRBJ1-2, with D unclear. Germline CDR1 reads MDHEN; CDR2 reads SYDVKM. Between the trimmed V and J ends, which lost 5 bases and 4 bases, there was a span of 20 bases. The CDR3 consists of 16 residues. The CDR3 nucleotides read TGTGCCAGCAGTCTGATAGGGAGGGCCCCAGGCTATGGCTACACCTTC. It yields the protein CASSLIGRAPGYGYTF.

V is TRBV10-3 and J is TRBJ2-1; 7 bases fit TRBD1. Trimming at V came to 1 base and at J to 5 bases, leaving 5 bases not matched to a gene. Germline loops: CDR1 ENHRY, CDR2 SYGVKD. The CDR3 is 15 amino acids. Here the CDR3 reads CAISELAGGNNEQFF. The CDR3 bases are TGTGCCATCAGTGAGTTGGCAGGGGGTAACAATGAGCAGTTCTTC.

This chain uses TRBV5-1 with TRBJ2-5; D unclear. The CDR3 extends over 14 amino acids. Germline V gene lookup returns CDR1 SGHRS and CDR2 YFSETQ. V gave up 0 bases and J gave up 5 bases, with 11 bases separating them. This CDR3 is CASSLEALRETQYF. DNA of the CDR3: TGCGCCAGCAGCTTGGAAGCCTTACGGGAGACCCAGTACTTC. The full variable domain, completed using reference TRBV5-1 and TRBJ2-5, is KAGVTQTPRYLIKTRGQQVTLSCSPISGHRSVSWYQQTPGQGLQFLFEYFSETQRNKGNFPGRFSGRQFSNSRSEMNVSTLELGDSALYLCASSLEALRETQYFGPGTRLLVL.

This clone was observed a handful of times. The chain combines TRBV5-4 with TRBJ1-1; D not certain. The germline V and J ends were trimmed by 1 base and 5 bases, with 6 bases remaining between them. CDR3 length equals 12 residues. The germline gives CDR1 SGHNT, CDR2 YYREEE (reference sequence). CDR3 amino acids: CASSLRGTEAFF. The CDR3 DNA follows: TGTGCCAGCAGCTTGCGGGGTACTGAAGCTTTCTTT.